The clone carrying this T cell receptor beta chain was found once. Its antigen remains unknown. A much larger clone lies one base from this, so it may be a read error. This CDR3 has 14 amino acids. Germline V gene lookup returns CDR1 SQVTM and CDR2 ANQGSEA. MiXCR was run by TCRdb on the 5' RACE reads, yielding one entry per CDR3 protein. The data contain around 330,000 distinct CDR3 sequences, 11% of them seen just once; the ten biggest clones take up around 8.4%. This sample was taken from a study of CD8 T cells in ankylosing spondylitis. Regarding the study as a whole: Disease-linked clones were CD8+ and relatively rare in peripheral blood.

The source is a female donor with ankylosing spondylitis or in good health (not recorded which). The chain employs TRBV29-1 and TRBJ2-5, with D possibly TRBD2 on 5 matching bases. Sample: blood, either unsorted or a sorted T cell fraction (not recorded which). DNA for the CDR3: TGCAGCGCCTGCTTGGCCGTAGATTGGGAGACCCATTACTTC. Translated, it gives CSACLAVDWETHYF.